The 28 T cell receptor beta chains below all came from one sample that was sequenced in a study of blood T cell repertoires in COVID-19. TCRdb keeps only in-frame clones here, not all; method: immunoSEQ multiplex PCR. This sample carries approximately 93,000 clones, roughly 79% of them seen once, and the ten largest clones take approximately 9.3%. Specimen: peripheral blood. These TCRs come from a woman older than 75 with acute or convalescent COVID-19.

The chain joins TRBV19 to TRBJ1-1; 11 nucleotides align to TRBD1. CDR1 and CDR2 from the germline V gene are LNHDA and SQIVND (reference sequence). The V gene end was trimmed by 6 bases and the J gene end by 2 bases; junction bases not matched to a gene: 5. The CDR3 extends over 15 amino acids. The DNA of the CDR3 is TGTGCCAGTAGCCGTTGGACAGGGGGCAACACTGAAGCTTTCTTT. Translating it yields CASSRWTGGNTEAFF.

The J gene is TRBJ2-4, the V gene TRBV6-6, with a weak D call TRBD2 (6 bases). This CDR3 is 15 amino acids long. V shed 4 bases and J shed 0 bases, with 10 bases lying between them. Germline loops: CDR1 MNHNY, CDR2 SVGAGI (reference sequence). The chain's CDR3 is CASSSGGTAKNIQYF. CDR3 nucleotides: TGTGCCAGCAGTTCAGGAGGGACAGCCAAAAACATTCAGTACTTC.

V is TRBV10-3 and J is TRBJ2-5; D might be TRBD2 (5 bases). The V end was cut by 4 bases, the J end by 5 bases, with 11 bases between. This CDR3 is 13 amino acids long. CDR1 ENHRY and CDR2 SYGVKD come from the germline V gene. CDR3 protein: CAISGNQRETQYF. The CDR3 region has the DNA TGTGCCATCAGTGGTAATCAGCGGGAGACCCAGTACTTC.

The gene calls are TRBV15 and TRBJ2-7; 8 bases align to TRBD1. The CDR3 sequence is 16 residues long. Germline V gene lookup returns CDR1 LNHNV and CDR2 YYDKDF (reference sequence). Trimming removed 1 base from V and 2 bases from J; junction bases left unmatched: 7. The CDR3 DNA sequence: TGTGCCACCAGCAGAGCCCAGGGACAGGCCCCCTACGAGCAGTACTTC. Translation gives CATSRAQGQAPYEQYF.

CDR3 nucleotides: TGCGCCAGCAGCCAAGCTAGGAACACTGAAGCTTTCTTT. Translating it yields CASSQARNTEAFF. V is TRBV4-3 and J is TRBJ1-1; D is uncertain. The CDR3 is 13 residues long. Germline values: CDR1 LGHNA, CDR2 YSLEER. Trimming left V 1 base short and J 1 base short, with 4 bases between.

This clone has a handful of counts. V and J are TRBV11-2 and TRBJ1-3; possibly TRBD1 for D (5 bases). Trimming stripped 3 bases from V and 1 base from J, with 7 bases between. This CDR3 spans 14 amino acids. Germline loops: CDR1 SGHAT, CDR2 FQNNGV. CDR3 coding DNA: TGTGCCAGCAGCTTCGGGGGATCTGGAAACACCATATATTTT. This encodes CASSFGGSGNTIYF.

This clone appeared once. This sequence joins TRBV30 and TRBJ1-1; tentatively, D is TRBD1 (6 bases). Germline assignment: CDR1 GTSNPN and CDR2 SVGIG (reference sequence). The CDR3 length is 13 residues. The V end was cut by 2 bases, the J end by 11 bases, with 18 bases between. CDR3 residues: CAWSSLGGLDAFF. The CDR3 DNA sequence: TGTGCCTGGAGTAGTTTGGGGGGGCTGGACGCTTTCTTT.

The J gene is TRBJ2-1, the V gene TRBV20-1; tentative D call: TRBD1 (5 bases). V gave up 6 bases and J gave up 9 bases, with 12 bases separating them. The CDR3 spans 11 residues. Germline V gene data show CDR1 as DFQATT and CDR2 as SNEGSKA (reference sequence). The CDR3 nucleotides are TGCAGTGCCAGTCCGACAGTTGAGCAGTTCTTC. It yields the protein CSASPTVEQFF.

The V call is TRBV7-2, the J call TRBJ1-3; D is possibly TRBD1 (6 bases). The CDR3 is made up of 14 amino acids. The germline V gene has CDR1 SGHTA and CDR2 FQGNSA. V lost 0 bases and J lost 5, with 8 bases in between. The CDR3 loop is CASSLAQGRNTIYF. CDR3 DNA sequence: TGTGCCAGCAGCTTAGCCCAGGGGAGAAACACCATATATTTT.

The gene calls are TRBV19 and TRBJ2-1; TRBD2 agrees at 9 bases. The CDR3 totals 14 residues. V lost 8 bases, J lost 3 bases, and 5 bases stayed unmatched. Germline assignment: CDR1 LNHDA and CDR2 SQIVND (reference sequence). CDR3 region: CASRPSGNYNEQFF. The CDR3 coding sequence is TGTGCCAGTCGGCCTAGCGGGAACTACAATGAGCAGTTCTTC.

Many counts were recorded for this clone. The rearrangement links TRBV27 to TRBJ1-1; D not certain. Germline values: CDR1 MNHEY, CDR2 SMNVEV (reference sequence). The CDR3 has 13 residues. Trimming took 8 bases from V and 0 from J, leaving 10 bases between them. The CDR3 DNA reads TGTGCCAGCCTAGACTGGATGAACACTGAAGCTTTCTTT. Translation: CASLDWMNTEAFF.

This clone has a handful of counts. The CDR3 DNA reads as TGTGCCAGTAGTATCCTAGCGGCCTACAATGAGCAGTTCTTC. Translation: CASSILAAYNEQFF. The chain joins TRBV19 to TRBJ2-1; 7 nucleotides agree with TRBD2. CDR1 LNHDA and CDR2 SQIVND come from the germline V gene (reference sequence). V shed 3 bases and J 2 bases; nucleotides not matched to a gene: 1. The CDR3 covers 14 residues.

The chain recombines TRBV5-8 with TRBJ1-1, with 7 bases aligning to TRBD1. There are 13 residues in the CDR3. V shed 5 bases and J 5 bases; nucleotides not matched to a gene: 6. Germline loops: CDR1 SGHTS, CDR2 YDEGEE. The CDR3 here is CASSLWGQTEAFF. CDR3 DNA sequence: TGTGCCAGCAGTTTGTGGGGACAGACTGAAGCTTTCTTT.

A single count supports this clone. The CDR3 is CASSAWTGKGTDTQYF. The CDR3 DNA is TGTGCCAGCAGTGCCTGGACAGGGAAGGGCACAGATACGCAGTATTTT. The V and J genes are TRBV25-1 and TRBJ2-3; TRBD1 agrees at 8 bases. From germline, CDR1 is MGHDK and CDR2 SYGVNS. The ends lost 4 bases at V and 1 base at J; junction bases unmatched: 7. The CDR3 totals 16 residues.

The J gene is TRBJ1-6, the V gene TRBV19, with no clear D. This CDR3 region has 13 residues. Germline V gene sequence: CDR1 LNHDA, CDR2 SQIVND (reference sequence). V was trimmed by 8 bases and J by 7 bases, leaving 12 bases between them. CDR3: CASGNEVNSPLHF. In nucleotides, the CDR3 is TGTGCCAGTGGCAACGAGGTAAATTCACCCCTCCACTTT.

This sequence joins TRBV27 and TRBJ1-2; 12 bases align to TRBD1. Germline CDR1 is MNHEY and CDR2 is SMNVEV (reference sequence). The V gene end was trimmed by 6 bases and the J gene end by 5 bases; junction bases not matched to a gene: 4. The length of the CDR3 is 14 residues. CDR3 bases: TGTGCCAGCAGACCGGGACAGGGGGCGTATGGCTACACCTTC. Its translation is CASRPGQGAYGYTF.

The chain couples TRBV12-3 or TRBV12-4 to TRBJ2-7; D gene ambiguous. Trimming removed 5 bases from V and 3 bases from J, with 11 bases in between. The CDR3 length is 13 residues. This chain's CDR3 is CASSRTPNYEQYF. The CDR3 region has the DNA TGTGCCAGCAGTCGCACGCCTAACTACGAGCAGTACTTC.

J is TRBJ2-2 and V is TRBV6-5; D is unresolved. The length of the CDR3 is 15 residues. V gave up 4 bases and J gave up 1 base, with 10 bases separating them. The germline CDR1 and CDR2 sequences are MNHEY and SVGAGI. Here the CDR3 reads CASSLQAWNTGELFF. CDR3 DNA sequence: TGTGCCAGCAGTTTGCAGGCGTGGAACACCGGGGAGCTGTTTTTT.

This clone was recorded a few times. The chain links TRBV7-2 to TRBJ2-6, with D unresolved. From germline, CDR1 is SGHTA and CDR2 FQGNSA. V lost 1 base, J lost 0 bases, and 7 bases lay in between. The length of the CDR3 is 16 residues. DNA of the CDR3: TGTGCCAGCAGCTTAGTCAGGAACTCTGGGGCCAACGTCCTGACTTTC. Translated, it gives CASSLVRNSGANVLTF.

The V and J genes are TRBV4-3 and TRBJ1-5; unclear D gene. Germline V lookup: CDR1 LGHNA, CDR2 YSLEER. The CDR3 has 13 residues. V was cut by 6 bases and J by 0 bases, with 6 bases left in between. Here the CDR3 DNA reads TGCGCCAGCAGTCAGTATAGCAATCAGCCCCAGCATTTT. Translation: CASSQYSNQPQHF.

CDR3 residues: CASSLDPRVSGNTIYF. The CDR3 bases are TGCGCCAGCAGCCTAGATCCCCGGGTCTCTGGAAACACCATATATTTT. The chain joins TRBV4-3 to TRBJ1-3; no clear D. Trimming stripped 4 bases from V and 0 bases from J, with 13 bases between. This CDR3 region has 16 residues. Germline V gene data show CDR1 as LGHNA and CDR2 as YSLEER.

The chain has TRBV7-8 and TRBJ1-5; D is ambiguous. With 8 bases removed from V and 2 bases from J, the gap between germline ends came to 10 bases. Germline lookup yields CDR1 SGHVS and CDR2 FQNEAQ. This CDR3 region has 13 residues. The CDR3 coding sequence is TGTGCCAGCCGAGGGAGTGGCAATCAGCCCCAGCATTTT. Protein sequence: CASRGSGNQPQHF.

The chain couples TRBV28 to TRBJ2-2, with 9 positions matching TRBD2. V was clipped by 1 base and J by 7 bases; unmatched bases: 4. Germline V CDR1 and CDR2: MDHEN, SYDVKM. The length of the CDR3 is 15 residues. The CDR3 protein is CASSLSSGNDGELFF. The CDR3 DNA reads as TGTGCCAGCAGTTTATCTAGCGGGAACGACGGGGAGCTGTTTTTT.

The V and J genes are TRBV30 and TRBJ1-1; TRBD1 aligns across 7 bases. CDR3 length: 15 amino acids. The J segment lost 5 bases and the V segment lost 2 bases, leaving 11 bases of the junction unmatched. CDR1 GTSNPN and CDR2 SVGIG come from the germline V gene (reference sequence). The CDR3 DNA reads as TGTGCCTGGAGTCACGGACAGGCTGGGTGGACTGAAGCTTTCTTT. It specifies CAWSHGQAGWTEAFF. The variable domain in full, with the rest retrieved from reference TRBV30 and TRBJ1-1, is SQTIHQWPATLVQPVGSPLSLECTVEGTSNPNLYWYRQAAGRGLQLLFYSVGIGQISSEVPQNLSASRPQDRQFILSSKKLLLSDSGFYLCAWSHGQAGWTEAFFGQGTRLTVV.

In its sample, this clone was seen many times. The rearrangement uses TRBV19 and TRBJ1-1, with TRBD1 as a possible D gene (6 bases). V was cut by 3 bases and J by 7 bases, with 15 bases left in between. The CDR3 totals 14 residues. Per germline, CDR1 LNHDA and CDR2 SQIVND (reference sequence). Written as DNA, the CDR3 is TGTGCCAGTAGTATGATGGGGGCCGGAGATGAAGCTTTCTTT. It translates to CASSMMGAGDEAFF.

The chain uses TRBV6-2 or TRBV6-3 and TRBJ2-1; 13 bases are shared with TRBD2. Germline CDR1 is MNHEY and CDR2 is SVGEGT. CDR3 size: 17 residues. After removal of 5 bases from V and 0 bases from J, the junction contained 4 bases not matched to a gene. The CDR3 loop is CASSPRTSGSSYNEQFF. The CDR3 DNA reads as TGTGCCAGCAGTCCCCGGACTAGCGGGAGCTCCTACAATGAGCAGTTCTTC.

The chain uses TRBV6-5 and TRBJ1-4; D perhaps matches TRBD1 (6 bases). Per germline, CDR1 MNHEY and CDR2 SVGAGI. V was trimmed by 6 bases and J by 0 bases, leaving 11 bases between them. CDR3 length: 15 residues. The CDR3 DNA reads TGTGCCAGCAGCTTACAGGGTTCAACTAATGAAAAACTGTTTTTT. Protein sequence: CASSLQGSTNEKLFF.

The J gene is TRBJ2-3, the V gene TRBV6-2 or TRBV6-3; 8 bases line up with TRBD1. Germline CDR1 MNHEY, CDR2 SVGEGT. V lost 5 bases, J lost 0 bases, and 16 bases stayed unmatched. The CDR3 runs to 19 residues. The CDR3, as DNA: TGTGCCAGCAGTACAACGCACCTCGGGACAGGAAGGAGCACAGATACGCAGTATTTT. Protein product: CASSTTHLGTGRSTDTQYF.